These 23 T cell receptor beta chains share one sample of origin, sequenced in a study of tumor-infiltrating lymphocytes in primary liver carcinoma. Synthesis of TCR beta cDNA was carried out from 500 ng total RNA with a constant-region primer. It was through three nested multiplex PCR rounds of slightly modified ARM-PCR that TCR beta libraries arose. Researchers ran the first two PCR rounds for approximately 10 cycles each with TRBV1-TRBV30 forward primers and a C-beta reverse primer. TCRdb re-called the multiplex PCR reads through MiXCR, storing one row per CDR3 protein. This table holds some 100,000 distinct CDR3 sequences, approximately 70% found once. The study co-extracted DNA and RNA from roughly 20-30 mg of unsorted bulk tissue. Source material: liver tumor tissue from sampling region 2. Documented subset: tumor region T2, inferior pole. These receptors originate from a woman in her sixties or seventies with primary liver carcinoma and hepatitis B virus infection.

A word on this clonotype: Germline and junction disagree at one end, which may indicate a read error. The genes are TRBV29-1 and TRBJ2-7; a possible D gene is TRBD2 (6 bases). Per the germline V gene, CDR1 is SQVTM and CDR2 is ANQGSEA. This CDR3 is 13 amino acids long. The CDR3 nucleotides read TGCTGCGTTGGTGGGAGGCCCCACAACGAGCAGTACTTC. Protein: CCVGGRPHNEQYF.

The chain employs TRBV28 and TRBJ2-7, with a possible D match to TRBD1 (6 bases). V was trimmed by 4 bases and J by 13 bases, leaving 23 bases between them. The germline V gene has CDR1 MDHEN and CDR2 SYDVKM. The CDR3 totals 14 residues. The CDR3 bases are TGTGCCAGCAGTTCGACAGGAGCACCCTCCCTGCAATACTTC. Translated: CASSSTGAPSLQYF.

A note on this clonotype: The conserved closing phenylalanine or tryptophan is absent in this CDR3, likely reflecting a read error. CDR3 sequence reads: CTSSLDGWGRDVQYL. The CDR3 region has the DNA TGTACCAGCAGCTTAGATGGTTGGGGGCGCGACGTTCAGTACTTG. This chain links TRBV11-2 with TRBJ2-4, with D perhaps matching TRBD1 (6 bases). There are 15 residues in the CDR3. The germline gives CDR1 SGHAT, CDR2 FQNNGV.

As concerns this clonotype: The junction and the germline gene differ at one end; a read error may be behind it. V and J are TRBV29-1 and TRBJ2-7; tentatively, D is TRBD1 or TRBD2 (5 bases each). Germline CDR1 is SQVTM and CDR2 is ANQGSEA. The CDR3 runs to 15 residues. The CDR3 is CNVEDFGTPPYEQYF. CDR3 nucleotides: TGCAACGTTGAAGACTTCGGGACCCCCCCGTACGAGCAGTACTTC.

This clonotype occurred many times. The chain has TRBV5-1 and TRBJ1-1; D remains ambiguous. This CDR3 spans 13 amino acids. Germline V CDR1 and CDR2: SGHRS, YFSETQ. Trimming removed 0 bases at V and 4 bases at J, with 7 bases between. The CDR3 sequence: CASSLAIGTEAFF. As DNA, the CDR3 is TGCGCCAGCAGCTTGGCGATTGGCACTGAAGCTTTCTTT.

This clonotype was seen a handful of times. A read error may explain this, as a much larger clone is one base away. The chain uses TRBV5-5 and TRBJ2-1, with D perhaps matching TRBD2 (6 bases). The germline gives CDR1 SGHKS, CDR2 YYEKEE (reference sequence). CDR3 length: 15 residues. The CDR3 is CASSLRGAETNKQFF. For the CDR3, the DNA is TGTGCCAGCAGCTTGCGCGGGGCTGAAACCAATAAGCAGTTCTTC.

To note about this clonotype: Given a much more abundant clone one base away, this may be a read error. CDR3 sequence: CAWNGRPTLRFF. DNA for the CDR3: TGTGCCTGGAATGGCCGACCGACCTTGCGGTTCTTC. The J gene is TRBJ2-1, the V gene TRBV30, with D unclear. This CDR3 spans 12 amino acids. Germline loops: CDR1 GTSNPN, CDR2 SVGIG (reference sequence). V was cut by 4 bases and J by 15 bases, with 19 bases left in between.

Details on this clonotype: Relative to the germline gene, one junction end is altered; a read error may explain this. The rearrangement uses TRBV11-2 and TRBJ2-3, with D uncertain. Germline loops: CDR1 SGHAT, CDR2 FQNNGV. The CDR3 totals 12 residues. The CDR3 DNA reads as TGTACCAGCAGCCCCTGGGCAGATATGCAGTATTTT. Its translation: CTSSPWADMQYF.

A remark on this clonotype: This may stem from a read error, because a much larger clone lies one nucleotide away. The DNA of the CDR3 is TGTGCCAACAGCCGCGCGCGGCGAAGGGAAACGTCGAACACTGAAGCTTTCTTT. This sequence encodes CANSRARRRETSNTEAFF. The chain recombines TRBV7-9 with TRBJ1-1; D call uncertain. There are 18 residues in the CDR3. The germline V gene encodes CDR1 SEHNR and CDR2 FQNEAQ (reference sequence). The full variable domain, completed using reference TRBV7-9 and TRBJ1-1, is DTGVSQNPRHKITKRGQNVTFRCDPISEHNRLYWYRQTLGQGPEFLTYFQNEAQLEKSRLLSDRFSAERPKGSFSTLEIQRTEQGDSAMYLCANSRARRRETSNTEAFFGQGTRLTVV.

About this clonotype itself: This CDR3 is missing its conserved last phenylalanine or tryptophan, likely due to a read error. The chain has TRBV12-3 or TRBV12-4 and TRBJ2-4; D not resolved. This CDR3 spans 15 amino acids. Trimming removed 11 bases from V and 2 bases from J, with 19 bases in between. CDR3 sequence reads: CACNRAAGTKNIQYS. Written as DNA, the CDR3 is TGTGCCTGCAATCGGGCCGCAGGAACCAAAAACATTCAGTACTCC.

This clonotype was observed a handful of times. This CDR3 fails to terminate in the conserved phenylalanine or tryptophan, so it likely reflects a read error. This chain uses TRBV29-1 with TRBJ1-1; D unresolved. Trimming removed 6 bases at V and 8 bases at J, with 4 bases between. CDR1 and CDR2 from the germline V gene are SQVTM and ANQGSEA. The CDR3 totals 8 residues. The CDR3 region is CSVGEAFV. CDR3 bases: TGCAGCGTAGGAGAAGCTTTCGTT.

To note about this clonotype: The junction does not match germline at one end; this may be a read error. J is TRBJ2-5 and V is TRBV11-2; TRBD2 matches 10 bases. The CDR3 length is 14 residues. Germline values: CDR1 SGHAT, CDR2 FQNNGV. Here the CDR3 reads CTSSFSGREETQYF. CDR3 nucleotide sequence: TGCACCAGCAGCTTCAGCGGGAGGGAAGAGACCCAGTACTTC.

The chain recombines TRBV21-1 with TRBJ2-7; the table assigns TRBD1, which was not confirmed against the DNA. TRBV21-1 is tagged as a pseudogene. This CDR3 has 11 amino acids. The CDR3 DNA sequence: TGTGTTAGCGACACGGGGTACGAGCAGTACTTC. It translates to CVSDTGYEQYF.

A word on this clonotype: Sequence at one end of the junction differs from germline and may be a read error. The chain uses TRBV29-1 and TRBJ2-2; 10 nucleotides align to TRBD2. Per the germline V gene, CDR1 is SQVTM and CDR2 is ANQGSEA. The CDR3 is made up of 15 amino acids. CDR3 in amino acids: CSVRGLATNTVELFF. CDR3 DNA: TGCAGCGTAAGGGGACTAGCGACGAACACCGTGGAGCTGTTTTTT.

Remarks on this clonotype: One base away lies a much larger clone, so this may be a sequencing read error. The chain employs TRBV28 and TRBJ2-2; D is unresolved. Looked up from germline, CDR1 is MDHEN and CDR2 is SYDVKM. This CDR3 spans 12 amino acids. V lost 8 bases to trimming and J lost 5 bases, with 9 bases between them. The CDR3 here is CASSRSTGELFF. The DNA of the CDR3 is TGTGCCAGCTCTCGGTCAACCGGGGAGCTGTTTTTT.

The gene calls are TRBV28 and TRBJ2-7; the D is unclear. The germline V and J ends were trimmed by 6 bases and 13 bases, with 22 bases remaining between them. This CDR3 comprises 13 residues. Looked up from germline, CDR1 is MDHEN and CDR2 is SYDVKM. The CDR3 DNA is TGTGCCAGCAGCTCTACCCTCTCCTACGAGCGATACTTC. It encodes CASSSTLSYERYF.

The genes are TRBV20-1 and TRBJ1-5; TRBD1 is a possible D gene (5 bases). The length of the CDR3 is 15 residues. The V and J ends lost 3 bases and 2 bases respectively, with 14 bases between them. Germline CDR1 reads DFQATT; CDR2 reads SNEGSKA (reference sequence). CDR3 DNA: TGCAGTGCTAGTAACCCCGGGGGGGGCAATCAGCCCCAGCATTTT. This sequence encodes CSASNPGGGNQPQHF.

A note on this clonotype: A clone one base away is much larger, so this may be a read error. V is TRBV14 and J is TRBJ1-3, with D possibly being TRBD1 (5 bases). The CDR3 is made up of 12 amino acids. Trimming removed 8 bases at V and 7 bases at J, with 12 bases between. CDR1 and CDR2 from the germline V gene are SGHDN and FVKESK. The CDR3 DNA is TGTGCCAGCGGGGGTTTAGCGAACACCATATATTTT. Translation gives CASGGLANTIYF.

This clonotype was seen only once. The chain couples TRBV29-1 to TRBJ2-3; tentatively, D is TRBD1 (5 bases). The V gene's germline CDR1 is SQVTM and CDR2 ANQGSEA. Trimming cost V 1 base and J 0 bases, with 20 bases left between them. This CDR3 has 18 residues. The CDR3 reads CSVEGVAQGRVSTDTQYF. The DNA for the CDR3 is TGCAGCGTTGAAGGGGTGGCGCAGGGAAGAGTGAGCACAGATACGCAGTATTTT.

This chain connects TRBV30 to TRBJ1-1; possible D gene TRBD1, 5 bases. Trimming pared 4 bases from V and 6 bases from J, leaving 18 bases between. The V gene's germline CDR1 is GTSNPN and CDR2 SVGIG (reference sequence). CDR3 size: 14 residues. The CDR3 DNA sequence: TGTGCCTGGATGCAGGGAGGATCGGGGGCTGAAGCTTTCTTT. Amino acid sequence: CAWMQGGSGAEAFF.

For this clonotype: Relative to the germline gene, one junction end is altered; a read error may explain this. The rearrangement links TRBV29-1 to TRBJ2-5; 7 bases fit TRBD2. This CDR3 is 14 amino acids long. CDR1 and CDR2 (germline): SQVTM, ANQGSEA. CDR3 nucleotide sequence: TGCAGCGCCCGCGGGACTAACCGCCAAGAGACCCAGCACTTC. Protein sequence: CSARGTNRQETQHF.

This clonotype was detected many times. The gene calls are TRBV28 and TRBJ2-7; D is perhaps TRBD1 (5 bases). Trimming removed 5 bases at V and 2 bases at J, with 13 bases between. This CDR3 is built from 14 residues. Germline CDR1 MDHEN, CDR2 SYDVKM. The CDR3 spells CASSPTVETYEQYF. The CDR3 DNA sequence: TGTGCCAGCAGTCCGACAGTGGAGACCTACGAGCAGTACTTC.

About this clonotype itself: Germline and junction disagree at one end, which may indicate a read error. The V and J genes are TRBV7-8 and TRBJ2-7; TRBD2 agrees at 11 bases. In germline, CDR1 is SGHVS, CDR2 FQNEAQ. This CDR3 comprises 16 residues. This CDR3 reads CTSSSSGLAVYYEQTF. The CDR3 nucleotides read TGTACCAGCAGCTCATCGGGACTAGCGGTTTACTACGAGCAGACCTTC.